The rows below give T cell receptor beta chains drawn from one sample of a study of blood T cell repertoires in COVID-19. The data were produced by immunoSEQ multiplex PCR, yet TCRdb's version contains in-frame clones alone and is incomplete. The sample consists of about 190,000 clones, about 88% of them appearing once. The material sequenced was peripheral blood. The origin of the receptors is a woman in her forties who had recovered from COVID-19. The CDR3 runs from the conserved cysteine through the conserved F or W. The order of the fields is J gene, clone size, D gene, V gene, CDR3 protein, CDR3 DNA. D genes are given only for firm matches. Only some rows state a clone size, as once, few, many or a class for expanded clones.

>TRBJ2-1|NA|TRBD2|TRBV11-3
CASSPGLDYNEQFF
TGTGCCAGCAGCCCGGGACTAGACTACAATGAGCAGTTCTTC
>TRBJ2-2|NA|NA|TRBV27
CASSPRGTGELFF
TGTGCCAGCAGCCCCAGGGGCACCGGGGAGCTGTTTTTT
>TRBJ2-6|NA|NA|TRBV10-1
CASSFNRAPDSGANVLTF
TGCGCCAGCAGTTTCAACAGGGCCCCCGACTCTGGGGCCAACGTCCTGACTTTC
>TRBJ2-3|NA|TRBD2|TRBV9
CASSVGGGRNTQYF
TGTGCCAGCAGCGTAGGGGGCGGGAGGAATACGCAGTATTTT
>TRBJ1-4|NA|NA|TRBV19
CASSARSTGNEKLFF
TGTGCCAGTAGTGCGCGAAGCACGGGGAATGAAAAACTGTTTTTT
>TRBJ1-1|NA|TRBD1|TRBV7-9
CASSDGQGSTEAFF
TGTGCCAGCAGCGACGGACAGGGGAGCACTGAAGCTTTCTTT
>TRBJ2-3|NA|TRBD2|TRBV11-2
CASSLAPSGRWARADTQYF
TGTGCCAGCAGCTTAGCCCCTAGCGGGAGATGGGCCCGCGCAGATACGCAGTATTTT
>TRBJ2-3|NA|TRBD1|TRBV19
CASRPSTGDADTQYF
TGTGCCAGTAGACCCTCGACAGGGGACGCAGATACGCAGTATTTT
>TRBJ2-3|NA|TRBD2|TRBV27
CASRLAGGTDTQYF
TGTGCCAGCCGACTAGCGGGAGGCACAGATACGCAGTATTTT
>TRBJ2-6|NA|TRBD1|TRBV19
CASSSGTGPGANVLTF
TGTGCCAGTAGCTCCGGGACAGGGCCTGGGGCCAACGTCCTGACTTTC
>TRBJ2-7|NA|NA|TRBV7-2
CASSHPGGEQYF
TGTGCCAGCAGCCATCCTGGGGGGGAGCAGTACTTC
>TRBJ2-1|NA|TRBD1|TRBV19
CASSIWGDRGWNEQFF
TGTGCCAGTAGTATTTGGGGGGACAGGGGTTGGAATGAGCAGTTCTTC
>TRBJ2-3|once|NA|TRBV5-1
CASSLAGVTLTDTQYF
TGCGCCAGCAGCTTGGCCGGGGTCACACTTACAGATACGCAGTATTTT
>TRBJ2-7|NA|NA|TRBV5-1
CASSEPGREYEQYF
TGCGCCAGCAGCGAACCCGGGAGAGAGTACGAGCAGTACTTC
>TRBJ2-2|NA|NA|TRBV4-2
CASSPQLQANTGELFF
TGTGCCAGCAGCCCCCAGCTACAGGCAAACACCGGGGAGCTGTTTTTT
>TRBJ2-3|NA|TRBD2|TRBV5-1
CASSLGSGSTRDTQYF
TGCGCCAGCAGCTTGGGAAGCGGGAGTACAAGAGATACACAGTATTTT
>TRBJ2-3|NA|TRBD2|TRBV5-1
CASSLEVGGVTDTQYF
TGCGCCAGCAGCTTGGAGGTGGGAGGGGTAACAGATACGCAGTATTTT
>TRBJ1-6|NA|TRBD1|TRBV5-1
CASSIEDRTTSPLHF
TGCGCCAGCAGCATAGAGGACAGGACGACTTCACCCCTCCACTTT
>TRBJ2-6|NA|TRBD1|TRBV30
CAWSAGTGKAGANVLTF
TGTGCCTGGAGTGCCGGGACAGGGAAAGCTGGGGCCAACGTCCTGACTTTC
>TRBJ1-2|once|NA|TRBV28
CASSLGRETYGYTF
TGTGCCAGCAGTTTGGGTAGGGAGACCTATGGCTACACCTTC
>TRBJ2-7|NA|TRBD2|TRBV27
CASSLIGGASGSYEQYF
TGTGCCAGCAGTTTAATCGGCGGGGCTAGCGGGTCCTACGAGCAGTACTTC
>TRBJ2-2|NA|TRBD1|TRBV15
CATSRTGTGVNLRTGELFF
TGTGCCACCAGCAGGACCGGGACAGGGGTCAATTTGAGAACCGGGGAGCTGTTTTTT
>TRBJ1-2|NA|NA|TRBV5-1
CASSLATFGQGAVGYTF
TGCGCCAGCAGCTTGGCCACGTTTGGCCAGGGTGCGGTAGGCTACACCTTC
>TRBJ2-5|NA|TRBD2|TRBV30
CAWSVGAGVVETQYF
TGTGCCTGGAGTGTAGGGGCGGGGGTTGTTGAGACCCAGTACTTC
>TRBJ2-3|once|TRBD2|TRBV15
CATSSLLSLAGAKDTQYF
TGTGCCACCAGCAGCCTACTTTCGCTAGCGGGAGCGAAAGATACGCAGTATTTT
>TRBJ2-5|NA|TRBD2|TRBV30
CAWSIGGYQETQYF
TGTGCCTGGAGTATCGGGGGGTACCAAGAGACCCAGTACTTC
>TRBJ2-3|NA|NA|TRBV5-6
CASSLEVLAYSTDTQYF
TGTGCCAGCAGCTTGGAGGTACTAGCCTATAGCACAGATACGCAGTATTTT
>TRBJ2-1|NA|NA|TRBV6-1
CASSDTALAGPVYNEQFF
TGTGCCAGCAGTGATACCGCGTTGGCAGGGCCGGTATACAATGAGCAGTTCTTC
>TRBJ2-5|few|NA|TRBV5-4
CASSPPTGQETQYF
TGTGCCAGCAGCCCCCCGACAGGCCAAGAGACCCAGTACTTC
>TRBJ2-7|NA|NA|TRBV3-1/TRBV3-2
CASSQVGYEVQYF
TGTGCCAGCAGCCAAGTGGGTTATGAGGTGCAGTACTTC
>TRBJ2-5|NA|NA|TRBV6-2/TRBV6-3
CASSFSPTNTQTQYF
TGTGCCAGCAGTTTTTCCCCGACTAACACCCAGACCCAGTACTTC
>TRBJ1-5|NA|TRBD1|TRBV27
CASSSRMTGPNQPQHF
TGTGCCAGCAGTTCGCGTATGACAGGGCCAAATCAGCCCCAGCATTTT
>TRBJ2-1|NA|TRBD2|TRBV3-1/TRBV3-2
CASSHRTSGSFHEQFF
TGTGCCAGCAGCCATCGGACTAGCGGGAGCTTCCATGAGCAGTTCTTC
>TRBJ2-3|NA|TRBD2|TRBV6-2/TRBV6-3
CASSYSRASGTEAGLADTQYF
TGTGCCAGCAGTTACTCGAGGGCTAGCGGGACAGAGGCGGGGTTGGCAGATACGCAGTATTTT
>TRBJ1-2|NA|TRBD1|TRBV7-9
CASSFGQGDGYTF
TGTGCCAGCAGCTTCGGACAGGGCGATGGCTACACCTTC